The 26 T cell receptor beta chains presented below share a single source sample, sequenced in a study of OX40 agonist ivuxolimab in advanced cancers. The table came from immunoSEQ multiplex PCR; TCRdb's copy has only in-frame clones and leaves some out. The data contain about 96,000 clones, roughly 80% of them singletons. The input for sequencing was CD4+ or CD8+ T cells sorted from blood, taken in a trial of the OX40 agonist ivuxolimab. Source of these receptors: an adult with an advanced solid tumor such as melanoma, head and neck, liver or kidney cancer.

The V and J genes are TRBV19 and TRBJ2-7; 15 nucleotides line up with TRBD2. CDR1 is LNHDA, CDR2 SQIVND, per germline (reference sequence). V shed 4 bases and J 7 bases; nucleotides not matched to a gene: 8. This CDR3 is 16 amino acids long. CDR3 sequence: CASSTPGLAGGSEQYF. The DNA of the CDR3 is TGTGCCAGTAGTACTCCTGGACTAGCGGGAGGGTCTGAGCAGTACTTC.

The chain couples TRBV9 to TRBJ2-2, with 8 bases aligning to TRBD2. The CDR3 length is 16 residues. J lost 1 base, V lost 0 bases, and 2 bases had no gene match. CDR1 and CDR2 from the germline V gene are SGDLS and YYNGEE. DNA of the CDR3: TGTGCCAGCAGCGTAGCTCTAGCGGGGAACACCGGGGAGCTGTTTTTT. Translated: CASSVALAGNTGELFF.

This clone was seen just once. V is TRBV5-1 and J is TRBJ2-3; D is perhaps TRBD1 (6 bases). V lost 0 bases to trimming and J lost 0 bases, with 8 bases between them. The CDR3 spans 15 residues. Germline assignment: CDR1 SGHRS and CDR2 YFSETQ. The CDR3 here is CASSLDRASTDTQYF. In nucleotides, the CDR3 is TGCGCCAGCAGCTTGGACAGGGCCAGCACAGATACGCAGTATTTT.

The gene calls are TRBV7-2 and TRBJ1-5, with D perhaps TRBD1 (5 bases). The germline V gene encodes CDR1 SGHTA and CDR2 FQGNSA. CDR3 length: 17 amino acids. Trimming removed 5 bases at V and 5 bases at J, with 22 bases between. In nucleotides, the CDR3 is TGTGCCAGCAGCGCCACTTGGACACAAACGCGTTATCAGCCCCAGCATTTT. Its translation is CASSATWTQTRYQPQHF.

This chain links TRBV15 with TRBJ2-1; 7 bases match TRBD2. V lost 2 bases and J lost 6; bases outside the gene matches: 10. Germline V CDR1 and CDR2: LNHNV, YYDKDF (reference sequence). The CDR3 totals 16 residues. The CDR3 loop reads CATSRSGAGEINEQFF. In DNA, the CDR3 is TGTGCCACCAGCAGATCCGGGGCGGGAGAAATCAATGAGCAGTTCTTC. Variable domain in full (rest from reference TRBV15 and TRBJ2-1): DAMVIQNPRYQVTQFGKPVTLSCSQTLNHNVMYWYQQKSSQAPKLLFHYYDKDFNNEADTPDNFQSRRPNTSFCFLDIRSPGLGDTAMYLCATSRSGAGEINEQFFGPGTRLTVL.

This chain joins TRBV5-1 and TRBJ2-7; the D gene could be TRBD1 or TRBD2 (5 bases each). V lost 0 bases, J lost 5 bases, and 12 bases lay in between. CDR1 SGHRS and CDR2 YFSETQ come from the germline V gene. The CDR3 runs 14 residues. CDR3 coding DNA: TGCGCCAGCAGCTTGGGAGGGGATGGAGACGAGCAGTACTTC. This gives the protein CASSLGGDGDEQYF.

V gene TRBV5-8 combines with J gene TRBJ2-5, with 7 bases matching TRBD1. Per the germline V gene, CDR1 is SGHTS and CDR2 is YDEGEE. Trimming removed 5 bases from V and 4 bases from J; junction bases left unmatched: 11. This CDR3 has 15 residues. CDR3 coding DNA: TGTGCCAGCAGTTCCGGTGACAGGGCCGCAGAGACCCAGTACTTC. Its protein is CASSSGDRAAETQYF.

The sample holds one count of this clone. The V gene is TRBV27, the J gene TRBJ1-2, with D possibly matching TRBD1 (6 bases). V was cut by 4 bases and J by 8 bases, with 14 bases left in between. The germline V gene encodes CDR1 MNHEY and CDR2 SMNVEV (reference sequence). This CDR3 is built from 13 residues. CDR3 nucleotides: TGTGCCAGCAGTTCCACCGGGACAAAGGGCTACACCTTC. Protein: CASSSTGTKGYTF.

The rearrangement links TRBV29-1 to TRBJ2-1, with TRBD2 matching over 8 bases. CDR1 is SQVTM, CDR2 ANQGSEA, per germline. With V trimmed by 4 bases and J by 4 bases, 6 bases remained unmatched. The CDR3 is made up of 14 amino acids. The chain's CDR3 is CSVAHSGAYNEQFF. Written as DNA, the CDR3 is TGCAGCGTTGCGCATAGCGGGGCTTACAATGAGCAGTTCTTC.

V usage is TRBV27 and J usage is TRBJ2-1; TRBD1 matches at 7 bases. The germline V gene has CDR1 MNHEY and CDR2 SMNVEV (reference sequence). The V segment lost 5 bases and the J segment 4 bases; nucleotides outside the gene matches: 8. This CDR3 is built from 15 residues. The DNA of the CDR3 is TGTGCCAGCAGTGAGGGGACAGTTTCATACAATGAGCAGTTCTTC. Translation gives CASSEGTVSYNEQFF.

V usage is TRBV5-1 and J usage is TRBJ2-3; the D gene is possibly TRBD1 (6 bases). V was pared by 0 bases and J by 2 bases, with 10 bases between. CDR1 SGHRS and CDR2 YFSETQ come from the germline V gene. The CDR3 has 15 residues. CDR3 sequence: CASSLGDIYTDTQYF. The CDR3 DNA reads TGCGCCAGCAGCTTGGGGGACATATACACAGATACGCAGTATTTT.

The chain recombines TRBV7-2 with TRBJ2-3; the D gene is possibly TRBD2 (5 bases). The germline CDR1 and CDR2 sequences are SGHTA and FQGNSA. The CDR3 spans 12 residues. V was trimmed by 4 bases and J by 7 bases, leaving 9 bases between them. This chain's CDR3 is CASSSTTYTQYF. CDR3 nucleotides: TGTGCCAGCAGCTCGACTACGTATACGCAGTATTTT.

The chain uses TRBV27 and TRBJ2-7; D uncertain. The CDR3 has 13 residues. V lost 2 bases and J 1 base, leaving 6 bases between the germline ends. Per the germline V gene, CDR1 is MNHEY and CDR2 is SMNVEV (reference sequence). The CDR3 coding sequence is TGTGCCAGCAGTTTAGCCGGGTCCTACGAGCAGTACTTC. Amino acid sequence: CASSLAGSYEQYF.

CDR3 nucleotides: TGCGCCAGCAGCCAAGACGGAACGGTTTTACACCGTAACTATGGCTACACCTTC. It codes for CASSQDGTVLHRNYGYTF. This sequence joins TRBV4-1 and TRBJ1-2; D is unresolved. The V gene's germline CDR1 is MGHRA and CDR2 YSYEKL. This CDR3 spans 18 amino acids. V was trimmed by 0 bases and J by 1 base, leaving 18 bases between them.

The chain is built from TRBV7-9 and TRBJ1-1; the D is unclear. V gave up 5 bases and J gave up 4 bases, with 14 bases separating them. There are 14 residues in the CDR3. CDR1 is SEHNR and CDR2 is FQNEAQ in the germline V gene (reference sequence). In DNA, the CDR3 is TGTGCCAGCAGCGTATCCCAGGTCCGCACTGAAGCTTTCTTT. This encodes CASSVSQVRTEAFF.

The V call is TRBV11-3, the J call TRBJ2-2, with a tentative D call TRBD1 (5 bases). This CDR3 region has 15 residues. Germline assignment: CDR1 SGHNT and CDR2 YENEEA. Trimming removed 5 bases from V and 3 bases from J, with 13 bases in between. In DNA form, the CDR3 reads TGTGCCAGCAGCCCAGGGAAACCATACACCGGGGAGCTGTTTTTT. Protein: CASSPGKPYTGELFF.

This sequence joins TRBV7-2 and TRBJ2-2, with D perhaps assigned TRBD1 or TRBD2 (5 bases each). Trimming cost V 5 bases and J 7 bases, with 14 bases left between them. The CDR3 is 14 residues long. CDR1 and CDR2 (germline): SGHTA, FQGNSA. The DNA of the CDR3 is TGTGCCAGCAGCCCGGTTGTGGGGGTCGGGGAGCTGTTTTTT. Translated: CASSPVVGVGELFF.

The chain links TRBV5-1 to TRBJ2-7; the match to TRBD1 covers 9 bases. The CDR3 spans 13 residues. With V trimmed by 4 bases and J by 6 bases, 5 bases remained unmatched. Germline CDR1 is SGHRS and CDR2 is YFSETQ. Here the CDR3 DNA reads TGCGCCAGCAGCACACAGGGGGCGAGCGAGCAGTACTTC. It encodes CASSTQGASEQYF.

V usage is TRBV19 and J usage is TRBJ2-1; no clear D. The CDR3 has 14 amino acids. Germline V CDR1 and CDR2: LNHDA, SQIVND (reference sequence). V lost 6 bases and J 6 bases, leaving 15 bases between the germline ends. This CDR3 reads CASRETRPGNEQFF. The CDR3 nucleotides read TGTGCCAGTAGGGAGACTCGCCCCGGCAATGAGCAGTTCTTC. The whole variable domain, remainder taken from reference TRBV19 and TRBJ2-1, is DGGITQSPKYLFRKEGQNVTLSCEQNLNHDAMYWYRQDPGQGLRLIYYSQIVNDFQKGDIAEGYSVSREKKESFPLTVTSAQKNPTAFYLCASRETRPGNEQFFGPGTRLTVL.

This chain joins TRBV6-1 and TRBJ2-1; D may match TRBD1 or TRBD2 (5 bases each). Per germline, CDR1 MNHNS and CDR2 SASEGT. The CDR3 sequence is 13 residues long. The germline V and J ends were trimmed by 10 bases and 10 bases, with 20 bases remaining between them. The CDR3 sequence is CANSVGRASEQFF. CDR3 in DNA: TGTGCCAACTCCGTGGGACGTGCCTCGGAGCAGTTCTTC.

The chain combines TRBV6-1 with TRBJ2-7; D might be TRBD2 (5 bases). The germline gives CDR1 MNHNS, CDR2 SASEGT. V was pared by 9 bases and J by 6 bases, with 18 bases between. The CDR3 runs 13 residues. DNA for the CDR3: TGTGCCAGTGCCGGGATGTGGGTTGCCGAGCAGTACTTC. Translation: CASAGMWVAEQYF.

The chain joins TRBV5-1 to TRBJ2-3, with 7 nucleotides matching TRBD2. This CDR3 comprises 16 residues. With V trimmed by 7 bases and J by 0 bases, 11 bases remained unmatched. CDR1 and CDR2 (germline): SGHRS, YFSETQ. Here the CDR3 reads CASSTGRGTSTDTQYF. The DNA of the CDR3 is TGCGCCAGCTCCACTGGGCGGGGGACTAGCACAGATACGCAGTATTTT.

About this clone itself: One end of the junction varies from germline; a read error may be responsible. The V gene is TRBV6-1, the J gene TRBJ1-3; D unclear. CDR3 length equals 15 residues. CDR1 is MNHNS and CDR2 is SASEGT in the germline V gene. The CDR3 loop reads CAISESQQTGNTIYF. The CDR3 region has the DNA TGTGCCATCAGTGAGTCGCAGCAAACTGGAAACACCATATATTTT.

This clone was observed a single time. The genes are TRBV5-4 and TRBJ1-2; 11 bases line up with TRBD1. V lost 0 bases to trimming and J lost 4 bases; unmatched junction nucleotides: 5. CDR1 and CDR2 (germline): SGHNT, YYREEE (reference sequence). This CDR3 contains 16 residues. The CDR3 sequence: CASSLAGGTGGYGYTF. The CDR3 region has the DNA TGTGCCAGCAGCTTGGCCGGTGGGACAGGGGGCTATGGCTACACCTTC. Full variable domain (remainder filled in from reference TRBV5-4 and TRBJ1-2): ETGVTQSPTHLIKTRGQQVTLRCSSQSGHNTVSWYQQALGQGPQFIFQYYREEENGRGNFPPRFSGLQFPNYSSELNVNALELDDSALYLCASSLAGGTGGYGYTFGSGTRLTVV.

This chain links TRBV19 with TRBJ1-2; D ambiguous. Trimming shortened V by 6 bases and J by 2 bases, and 13 bases separated the two germline ends. The CDR3 runs 14 residues. Germline loops: CDR1 LNHDA, CDR2 SQIVND (reference sequence). The CDR3 spells CASRKGDGNYGYTF. The CDR3 bases are TGTGCCAGTAGGAAGGGCGACGGCAACTATGGCTACACCTTC.

V and J are TRBV5-6 and TRBJ1-1; D unclear. Germline loops: CDR1 SGHDT, CDR2 YYEEEE. The ends were cut back, 3 bases at V and 11 bases at J, with 20 bases in the middle. This CDR3 contains 14 residues. The CDR3 nucleotides are TGTGCCAGCAGCTCCACGGCCCTTGGGAGAAGGGCTTTCTTT. It encodes CASSSTALGRRAFF. Filled out from reference TRBV5-6 and TRBJ1-1, the complete variable domain reads DAGVTQSPTHLIKTRGQQVTLRCSPKSGHDTVSWYQQALGQGPQFIFQYYEEEERQRGNFPDRFSGHQFPNYSSELNVNALLLGDSALYLCASSSTALGRRAFFGQGTRLTVV.